This TCR beta chain was found in a study of T cell repertoires in cytomegalovirus infection. Turning to the study itself: From public TCR beta signatures came an indication of both CMV infection and matching HLA type.

This clonotype was observed a few times. The antigen is not known. TCRdb fed the reads into MiXCR, producing one record per CDR3 protein. Among 150,000 to 200,000 distinct CDR3 sequences listed, about 28% were seen once. Study conclusions and caveats: Clonotypes of TCR beta that were HLA-C-restricted and CMV-specific dominated the ex vivo response. The cumulative frequency of public TCR beta families distinguished individuals who carried CMV together with the relevant HLA.

V lost 1 base to trimming and J lost 4 bases, with 14 bases between them. This CDR3 contains 15 residues. The V gene's germline CDR1 is SGHTA and CDR2 FQGNSA. Sequencing input: PBMCs. The chain combines TRBV7-2 with TRBJ2-7; D gene uncertain. The TCR originated in a human donor in good health (CMV status not recorded). Some clones in this sample may be carry-over from other donors' samples. The CDR3 nucleotides read TGTGCCAGCAGCTTAGGGTCAGACAAAGAATACGAGCAGTACTTC. Amino acids: CASSLGSDKEYEQYF.